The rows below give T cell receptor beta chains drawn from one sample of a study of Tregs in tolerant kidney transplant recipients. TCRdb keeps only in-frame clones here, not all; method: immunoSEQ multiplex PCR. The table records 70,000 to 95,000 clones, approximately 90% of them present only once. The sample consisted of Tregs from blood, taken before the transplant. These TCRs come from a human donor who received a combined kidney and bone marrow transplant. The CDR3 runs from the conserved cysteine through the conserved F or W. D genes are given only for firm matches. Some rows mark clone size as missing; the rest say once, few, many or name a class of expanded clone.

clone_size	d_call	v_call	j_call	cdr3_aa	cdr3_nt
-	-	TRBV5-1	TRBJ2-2	CASSPRGSEGLNTGELFF	TGCGCCAGCAGCCCGCGCGGGTCGGAGGGGCTAAACACCGGGGAGCTGTTTTTT
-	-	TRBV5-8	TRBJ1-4	CASSLATGAMKLFF	TGTGCCAGCAGCTTGGCTACGGGGGCGATGAAACTGTTTTTT
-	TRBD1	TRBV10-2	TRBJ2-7	CASSGFGTGSHEQYF	TGCGCCAGCAGTGGTTTCGGGACAGGGTCCCACGAGCAGTACTTC
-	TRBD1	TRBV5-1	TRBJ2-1	CASRGTGAHYEQFF	TGCGCCAGCCGCGGGACAGGGGCGCACTATGAGCAGTTCTTC
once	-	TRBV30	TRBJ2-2	CAWNTDTGELFF	TGTGCCTGGAATACAGACACCGGGGAGCTGTTTTTT
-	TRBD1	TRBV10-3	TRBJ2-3	CAVQGAQGTDTQYF	TGTGCCGTCCAGGGGGCGCAGGGAACAGATACGCAGTATTTT
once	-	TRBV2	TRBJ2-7	CASGRLVTYEQYF	TGTGCCAGCGGAAGACTAGTAACCTACGAGCAGTACTTC
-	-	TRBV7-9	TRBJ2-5	CASSFGLGQETQYF	TGTGCCAGCAGCTTCGGACTGGGACAAGAGACCCAGTACTTC
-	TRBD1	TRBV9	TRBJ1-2	CASSVGQGPEEGYTF	TGTGCCAGCAGCGTAGGACAGGGTCCCGAGGAGGGCTACACCTTC
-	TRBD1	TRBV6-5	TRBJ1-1	CASSYSTGTTFF	TGTGCCAGCAGTTACTCGACAGGGACGACTTTCTTT
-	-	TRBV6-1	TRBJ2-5	CASNMVETQYF	TGTGCCAGCAATATGGTAGAGACCCAGTACTTC